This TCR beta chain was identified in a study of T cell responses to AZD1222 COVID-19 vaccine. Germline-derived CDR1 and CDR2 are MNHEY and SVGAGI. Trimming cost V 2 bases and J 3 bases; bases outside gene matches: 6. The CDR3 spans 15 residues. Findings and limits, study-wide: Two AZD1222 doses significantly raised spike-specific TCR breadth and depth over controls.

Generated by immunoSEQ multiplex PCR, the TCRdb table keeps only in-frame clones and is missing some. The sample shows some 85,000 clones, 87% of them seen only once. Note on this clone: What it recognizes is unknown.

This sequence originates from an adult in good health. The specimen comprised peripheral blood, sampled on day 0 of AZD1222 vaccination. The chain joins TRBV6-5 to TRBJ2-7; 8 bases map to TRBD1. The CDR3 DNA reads TGTGCCAGCAGTTACAGGGGGGACAGGTTCTACGAGCAGTACTTC. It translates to CASSYRGDRFYEQYF.